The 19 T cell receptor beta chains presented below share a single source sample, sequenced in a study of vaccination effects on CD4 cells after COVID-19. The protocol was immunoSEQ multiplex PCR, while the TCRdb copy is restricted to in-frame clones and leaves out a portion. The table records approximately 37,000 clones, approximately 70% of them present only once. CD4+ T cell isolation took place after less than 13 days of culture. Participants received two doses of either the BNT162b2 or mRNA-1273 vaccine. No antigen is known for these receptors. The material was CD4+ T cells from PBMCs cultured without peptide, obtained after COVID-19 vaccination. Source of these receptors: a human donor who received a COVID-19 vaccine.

The CDR3 loop is CASSWGTGGLEAFF. As DNA, the CDR3 is TGTGCCAGCAGCTGGGGGACAGGGGGGCTTGAAGCTTTCTTT. This chain uses TRBV5-5 with TRBJ1-1, with TRBD1 matching 11 bases. Germline values: CDR1 SGHKS, CDR2 YYEKEE (reference sequence). The CDR3 totals 14 residues. Trimming cost V 3 bases and J 7 bases; bases outside gene matches: 5.

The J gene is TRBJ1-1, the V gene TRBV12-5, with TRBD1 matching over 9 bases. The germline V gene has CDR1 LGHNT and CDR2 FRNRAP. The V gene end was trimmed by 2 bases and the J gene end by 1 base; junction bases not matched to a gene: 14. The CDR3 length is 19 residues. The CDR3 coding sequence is TGTGCTAGTGGTTTGAAGACCGGGACAGGGACCAAACGGAACACTGAAGCTTTCTTT. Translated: CASGLKTGTGTKRNTEAFF.

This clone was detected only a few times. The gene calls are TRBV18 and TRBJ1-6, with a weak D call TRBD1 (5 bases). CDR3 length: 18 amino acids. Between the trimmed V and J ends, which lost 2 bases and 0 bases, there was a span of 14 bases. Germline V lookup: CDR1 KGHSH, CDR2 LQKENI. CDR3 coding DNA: TGTGCCAGCTCACCATCGGGACGGGAGAGCTCCTATAATTCACCCCTCCACTTT. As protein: CASSPSGRESSYNSPLHF.

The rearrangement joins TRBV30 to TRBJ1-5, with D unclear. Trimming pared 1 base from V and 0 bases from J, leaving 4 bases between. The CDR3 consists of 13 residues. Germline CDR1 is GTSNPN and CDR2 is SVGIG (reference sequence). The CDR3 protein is CAWSEDSNQPQHF. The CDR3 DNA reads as TGTGCCTGGAGTGAAGATAGCAATCAGCCCCAGCATTTT.

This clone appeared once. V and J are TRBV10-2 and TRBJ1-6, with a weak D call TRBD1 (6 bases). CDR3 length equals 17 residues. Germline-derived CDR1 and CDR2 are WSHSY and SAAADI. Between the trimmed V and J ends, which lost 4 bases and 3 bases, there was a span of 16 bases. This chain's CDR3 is CASSGKQGRSYNSPLHF. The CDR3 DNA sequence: TGCGCCAGCAGTGGGAAACAGGGAAGAAGCTATAATTCACCCCTCCACTTT.

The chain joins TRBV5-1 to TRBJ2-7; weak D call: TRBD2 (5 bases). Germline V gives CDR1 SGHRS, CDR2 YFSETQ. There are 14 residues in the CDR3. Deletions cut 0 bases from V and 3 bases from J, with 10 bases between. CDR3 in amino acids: CASSLVTEDYEQYF. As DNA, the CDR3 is TGCGCCAGCAGCTTGGTCACGGAGGACTACGAGCAGTACTTC.

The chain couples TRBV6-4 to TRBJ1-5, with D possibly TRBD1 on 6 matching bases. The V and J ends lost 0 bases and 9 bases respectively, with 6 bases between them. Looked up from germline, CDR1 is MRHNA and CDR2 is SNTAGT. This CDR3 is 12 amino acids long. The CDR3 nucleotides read TGTGCCAGCAGTGACTCCAGGGGGCCCCAGCATTTT. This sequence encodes CASSDSRGPQHF.

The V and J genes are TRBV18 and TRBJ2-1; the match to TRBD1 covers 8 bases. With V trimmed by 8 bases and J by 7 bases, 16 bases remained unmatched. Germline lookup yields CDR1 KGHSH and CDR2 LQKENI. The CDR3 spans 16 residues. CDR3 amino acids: CASPSSPGTGSNEQFF. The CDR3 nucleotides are TGTGCCAGCCCCTCTTCGCCAGGGACAGGATCGAATGAGCAGTTCTTC.

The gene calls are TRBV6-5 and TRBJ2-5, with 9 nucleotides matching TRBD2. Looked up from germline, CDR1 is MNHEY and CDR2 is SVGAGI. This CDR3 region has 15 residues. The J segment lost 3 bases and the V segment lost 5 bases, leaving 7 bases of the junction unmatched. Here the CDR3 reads CASSKAGGPEETQYF. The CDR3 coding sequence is TGTGCCAGCAGTAAGGCGGGGGGGCCGGAAGAGACCCAGTACTTC.

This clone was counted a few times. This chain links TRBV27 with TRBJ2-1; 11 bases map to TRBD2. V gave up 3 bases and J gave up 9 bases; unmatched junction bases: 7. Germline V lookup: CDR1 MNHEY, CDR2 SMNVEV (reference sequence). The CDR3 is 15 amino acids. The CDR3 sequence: CASSFRTSGGREQFF. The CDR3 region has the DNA TGTGCCAGCAGTTTCCGTACTAGCGGGGGACGTGAGCAGTTCTTC.

CDR3 bases: TGTGCCAGCAGTGAAGCCCACAGGGCGGGCTATGGCTACACCTTC. Protein sequence: CASSEAHRAGYGYTF. This chain joins TRBV6-1 and TRBJ1-2, with a possible D match to TRBD1 (6 bases). Trimming pared 0 bases from V and 4 bases from J, leaving 12 bases between. Per germline, CDR1 MNHNS and CDR2 SASEGT. The CDR3 loop spans 15 amino acids.

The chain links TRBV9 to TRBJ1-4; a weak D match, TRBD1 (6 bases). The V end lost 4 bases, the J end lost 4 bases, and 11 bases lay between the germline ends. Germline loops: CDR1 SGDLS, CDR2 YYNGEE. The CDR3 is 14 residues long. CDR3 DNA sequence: TGTGCCAGCAGCCCGACAGGCCTTAATGAAAAACTGTTTTTT. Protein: CASSPTGLNEKLFF.

For the CDR3, the DNA is TGTGCCAGCAGAGCGGGGGGACTCCAGCAAGAGACCCAGTACTTC. It specifies CASRAGGLQQETQYF. J is TRBJ2-5 and V is TRBV7-8; 9 bases align to TRBD2. CDR1 and CDR2 from the germline V gene are SGHVS and FQNEAQ. V gave up 6 bases and J gave up 2 bases; unmatched junction bases: 7. This CDR3 has 15 residues.

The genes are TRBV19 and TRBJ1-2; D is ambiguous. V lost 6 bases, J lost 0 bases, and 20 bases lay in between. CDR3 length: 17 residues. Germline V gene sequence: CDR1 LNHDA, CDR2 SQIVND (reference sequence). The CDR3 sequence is CASSLDPSQDTNYGYTF. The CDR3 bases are TGTGCCAGTAGCCTCGACCCGTCGCAGGATACTAACTATGGCTACACCTTC.

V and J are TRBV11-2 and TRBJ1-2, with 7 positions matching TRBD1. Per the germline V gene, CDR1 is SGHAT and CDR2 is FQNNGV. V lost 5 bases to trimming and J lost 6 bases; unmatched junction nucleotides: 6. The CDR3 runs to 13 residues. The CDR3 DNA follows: TGTGCCAGCAGCGCGGGACAGAGGAATGGCTACACCTTC. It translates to CASSAGQRNGYTF.

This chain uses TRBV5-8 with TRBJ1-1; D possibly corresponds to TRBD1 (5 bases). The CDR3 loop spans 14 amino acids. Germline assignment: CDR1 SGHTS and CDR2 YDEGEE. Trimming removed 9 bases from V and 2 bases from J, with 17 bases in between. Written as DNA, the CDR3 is TGTGCCACAGGCATGGGACGGGGAAACACTGAAGCTTTCTTT. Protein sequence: CATGMGRGNTEAFF.

In DNA, the CDR3 is TGTGCCAGTAGTATAGGACCCGGGCGGGGCTACACCTTC. Residues: CASSIGPGRGYTF. The V gene is TRBV19, the J gene TRBJ1-2; D remains unclear. CDR1 and CDR2 from the germline V gene are LNHDA and SQIVND (reference sequence). V lost 1 base, J lost 8 bases, and 11 bases lay in between. The CDR3 is 13 residues long.

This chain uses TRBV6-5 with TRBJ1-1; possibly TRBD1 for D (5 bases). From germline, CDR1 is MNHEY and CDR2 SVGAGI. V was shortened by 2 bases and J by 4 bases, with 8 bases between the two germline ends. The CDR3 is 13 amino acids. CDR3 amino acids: CASSYGGSTEAFF. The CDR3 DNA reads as TGTGCCAGCAGTTACGGGGGGAGCACTGAAGCTTTCTTT.

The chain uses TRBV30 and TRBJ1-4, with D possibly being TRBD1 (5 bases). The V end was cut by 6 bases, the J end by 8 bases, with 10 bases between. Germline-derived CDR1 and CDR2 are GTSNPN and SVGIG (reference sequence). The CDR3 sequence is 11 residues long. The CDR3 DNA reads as TGTGCCTGCTCCCGGGGGGAAAAACTGTTTTTT. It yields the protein CACSRGEKLFF.